This TCR beta chain derives from a study of liver allograft versus peripheral blood T cells (dated by TCRdb to 2018 to 2020). In terms of the full investigation: In liver transplant recipients, the study looked at T cell receptor repertoires in the peripheral blood and set them against the repertoires found within the transplanted livers. Broader findings and caveats from the paper: T cell receptor repertoires inside liver allografts were reported to differ from those detected in peripheral blood.

For this chain, trimming is 11 bases at the V end and 5 bases at the J end, and the number of junction bases without a gene match is 16. Reading from cysteine to phenylalanine, the CDR3 counts 15 amino acids. The CDR3 DNA has 45 bases and is translated from base 1. The germline V gene provides CDR1 MNHNS and CDR2 SASEGT. The sequencer was an Illumina MiSeq. Using fastp trimming at Q25 and MiXCR clonotype assembly, TCRdb reanalyzed the public sequencing data and kept in-frame beta chains. A single entry per CDR3 protein holds the most common genes and DNA from its merged rows. This sample is represented by 8,500 to 9,500 distinct CDR3 sequences; 20% of them were singletons. Over 5% of the sample belongs to the ten largest clones. By sample share, this clonotype is medium-sized (0.01 to 0.1%). There is no known antigen for this receptor. There are no base qualities to consult, and no much larger clone falls within one base.

The source is a human patient who had a liver transplant. Where a transplant has occurred, the graft donor may have supplied some of the T cells. The sequence links TRBV6-1 to TRBJ1-2; 8 central nucleotides agree with TRBD1. Read as DNA, the sequence is TGTGCCGGGCTTAAGGACAGGGAGGTTGGATATGGCTACACCTTC. Translated, it gives CAGLKDREVGYGYTF.